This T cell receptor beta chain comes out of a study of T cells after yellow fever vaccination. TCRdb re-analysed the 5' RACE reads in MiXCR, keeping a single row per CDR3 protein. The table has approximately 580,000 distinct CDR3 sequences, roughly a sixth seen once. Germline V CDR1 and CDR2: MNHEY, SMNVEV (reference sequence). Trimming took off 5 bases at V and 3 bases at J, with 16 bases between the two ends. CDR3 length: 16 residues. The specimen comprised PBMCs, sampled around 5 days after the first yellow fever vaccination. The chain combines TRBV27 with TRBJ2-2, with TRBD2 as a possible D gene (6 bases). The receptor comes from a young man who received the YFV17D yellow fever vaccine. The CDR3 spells CASSTLLAGDTGELFF. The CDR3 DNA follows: TGTGCCAGCAGTACATTACTAGCTGGGGACACCGGGGAGCTGTTTTTT.